These 24 T cell receptor beta chains originate from one sample sequenced in a study of blood T cell repertoires in COVID-19. Repertoires were generated with immunoSEQ multiplex PCR, while TCRdb's copy carries only in-frame clones and drops some. The sample consists of more than 200,000 clones, approximately 81% of them appearing once. Sequencing input: peripheral blood. The receptors derive from a woman aged 80 or over with COVID-19, enrolled during active disease.

The sample holds a few counts of this clone. The chain has TRBV9 and TRBJ1-1; 8 nucleotides line up with TRBD1. The CDR3 runs to 14 residues. After removal of 2 bases from V and 5 bases from J, the junction contained 5 bases not matched to a gene. Germline values: CDR1 SGDLS, CDR2 YYNGEE. CDR3 region: CASSVWQGATEAFF. CDR3 in DNA: TGTGCCAGCAGCGTTTGGCAGGGGGCGACTGAAGCTTTCTTT.

The chain is built from TRBV24-1 and TRBJ1-1, with TRBD1 matching over 7 bases. With V trimmed by 4 bases and J by 5 bases, 3 bases remained unmatched. The germline gives CDR1 KGHDR, CDR2 SFDVKD. The CDR3 has 13 residues. CDR3 sequence (DNA): TGTGCCACCAGTGAAGGGACAGCAACTGAAGCTTTCTTT. Translating gives CATSEGTATEAFF.

V gene TRBV28 combines with J gene TRBJ2-1, with 9 bases identical to TRBD1. Unmatched junction bases numbered 16, after V lost 6 bases and J lost 10 bases. CDR1 MDHEN and CDR2 SYDVKM come from the germline V gene. This CDR3 is built from 16 residues. The CDR3 protein is CASSKYGQGPSREQFF. CDR3 nucleotides: TGTGCCAGCAGCAAATATGGACAGGGGCCCTCCAGGGAGCAGTTCTTC.

The genes are TRBV5-4 and TRBJ1-4; 8 positions match TRBD1. This CDR3 contains 14 residues. Germline loops: CDR1 SGHNT, CDR2 YYREEE (reference sequence). Trimming removed 4 bases from V and 5 bases from J; junction bases left unmatched: 4. The CDR3 nucleotides are TGTGCCAGCAGCCGGGACAGGAGAAATGAAAAACTGTTTTTT. It specifies CASSRDRRNEKLFF.

The chain uses TRBV5-5 and TRBJ1-6; weak D call: TRBD1 (6 bases). The CDR3 loop spans 15 amino acids. The germline V gene encodes CDR1 SGHKS and CDR2 YYEKEE (reference sequence). Trimming removed 1 base at V and 9 bases at J, with 14 bases between. CDR3 sequence: CASSLRTEGGSPLHF. CDR3 nucleotide sequence: TGTGCCAGCAGCTTGAGGACAGAAGGGGGTTCACCCCTCCACTTT.

This chain joins TRBV28 and TRBJ1-4; D is ambiguous. The germline CDR1 and CDR2 sequences are MDHEN and SYDVKM. The V gene lost 5 bases and the J gene lost 0 bases, with 13 bases spanning the gap. There are 16 residues in the CDR3. The DNA for the CDR3 is TGTGCCAGCAGTAACCTTGGGGAGGCAACTAATGAAAAACTGTTTTTT. Translation: CASSNLGEATNEKLFF.

This chain joins TRBV9 and TRBJ2-5, with a possible D match to TRBD1 (5 bases). CDR1 is SGDLS, CDR2 YYNGEE, per germline. The V end was cut by 4 bases, the J end by 1 base, with 14 bases between. This CDR3 is built from 15 residues. As DNA, the CDR3 is TGTGCCAGCAGCTTATGGTGGGGCGCCCAAGAGACCCAGTACTTC. Its translation: CASSLWWGAQETQYF.

This clone was found once. V usage is TRBV12-3 or TRBV12-4 and J usage is TRBJ2-5; 7 nucleotides match TRBD1. The CDR3 is made up of 13 amino acids. J gave up 5 bases and V 5 bases, and 5 bases lay outside the gene matches. The CDR3 loop reads CASSLGGFETQYF. CDR3 coding DNA: TGTGCCAGCAGTCTAGGGGGCTTTGAGACCCAGTACTTC.

The rearrangement joins TRBV5-1 to TRBJ2-2; 11 bases match TRBD1. The CDR3 length is 16 residues. J gave up 5 bases and V 2 bases, and 5 bases lay outside the gene matches. In germline, CDR1 is SGHRS, CDR2 YFSETQ. CDR3 bases: TGCGCCAGCAGCTTCGGGACAGGGGGTCTGACCGGGGAGCTGTTTTTT. It codes for CASSFGTGGLTGELFF.

The chain is built from TRBV6-5 and TRBJ1-2; the match to TRBD1 covers 9 bases. This CDR3 is built from 16 residues. V lost 2 bases, J lost 6 bases, and 10 bases stayed unmatched. Germline V CDR1 and CDR2: MNHEY, SVGAGI. CDR3: CASSYDRGVGGNGYTF. The CDR3 nucleotides are TGTGCCAGCAGTTACGACAGGGGGGTAGGTGGAAATGGCTACACCTTC.

The chain combines TRBV11-3 with TRBJ2-1, with 8 bases matching TRBD1. V was pared by 1 base and J by 7 bases, with 3 bases of the junction left unmatched. The germline CDR1 and CDR2 sequences are SGHNT and YENEEA. The CDR3 sequence is 14 residues long. CDR3 amino acids: CASSLGTGKNEQFF. Here the CDR3 DNA reads TGTGCCAGCAGCTTAGGGACAGGGAAGAATGAGCAGTTCTTC.

The genes are TRBV5-1 and TRBJ1-3, with 8 bases matching TRBD1. CDR1 and CDR2 from the germline V gene are SGHRS and YFSETQ. The CDR3 length is 16 residues. V shed 4 bases, J shed 0 bases, and the junction held 6 bases outside the gene matches. The CDR3 DNA reads TGCGCCAGCAGCCTCGGACAGGGAAGCTCTGGAAACACCATATATTTT. This sequence encodes CASSLGQGSSGNTIYF.

The rearrangement uses TRBV5-1 and TRBJ2-7; 8 bases map to TRBD2. J gave up 2 bases and V 4 bases, and 5 bases lay outside the gene matches. The CDR3 consists of 14 residues. CDR1 and CDR2 from the germline V gene are SGHRS and YFSETQ. The CDR3 is CASSPGGGAYEQYV. The DNA for the CDR3 is TGCGCCAGCAGCCCGGGAGGGGGGGCCTACGAGCAGTACGTC.

This sequence joins TRBV6-5 and TRBJ2-5; possibly TRBD2 for D (7 bases). CDR1 and CDR2 from the germline V gene are MNHEY and SVGAGI. The CDR3 consists of 14 residues. The germline V and J ends were trimmed by 6 bases and 5 bases, with 16 bases remaining between them. CDR3: CASSRGGARETQYF. The CDR3 DNA follows: TGTGCCAGCAGCCGTGGGGGGGCCAGGGAGACCCAGTACTTC.

The V gene is TRBV15, the J gene TRBJ2-1, with TRBD2 identical over 9 bases. CDR3 length: 16 residues. The junction had 8 bases not matched to a gene; V was cut back by 0 bases and J by 8 bases. Germline V gene lookup returns CDR1 LNHNV and CDR2 YYDKDF (reference sequence). The CDR3 DNA is TGTGCCACCAGCAGAGATAAGTCTAGCGGGGAGGATGAGCAGTTCTTC. Translated, it gives CATSRDKSSGEDEQFF. The full variable domain, completed using reference TRBV15 and TRBJ2-1, is DAMVIQNPRYQVTQFGKPVTLSCSQTLNHNVMYWYQQKSSQAPKLLFHYYDKDFNNEADTPDNFQSRRPNTSFCFLDIRSPGLGDTAMYLCATSRDKSSGEDEQFFGPGTRLTVL.

This chain uses TRBV6-5 with TRBJ1-1, with TRBD1 matching over 7 bases. The V gene end was trimmed by 6 bases and the J gene end by 9 bases; junction bases not matched to a gene: 4. The CDR3 sequence is 11 residues long. Germline assignment: CDR1 MNHEY and CDR2 SVGAGI. The CDR3 loop reads CASRTGTQAFF. In nucleotides, the CDR3 is TGTGCCAGCAGGACAGGGACTCAAGCTTTCTTT.

The chain has TRBV2 and TRBJ1-2; TRBD1 aligns across 10 bases. The CDR3 sequence is 13 residues long. V was pared by 8 bases and J by 6 bases, with 6 bases of the junction left unmatched. From germline, CDR1 is SNHLY and CDR2 FYNNEI. CDR3 region: CASSGQGEDGYTF. Written as DNA, the CDR3 is TGTGCCAGCTCAGGACAGGGGGAGGATGGCTACACCTTC.

This chain connects TRBV23-1 to TRBJ1-1, with TRBD1 identical over 7 bases. TRBV23-1 is labeled an ORF, and its function is uncertain. The CDR3 runs 18 residues. Germline trimming cut 4 bases from V and 3 bases from J; bases unmatched to any gene: 17. DNA for the CDR3: TGCGCCAGCAGTCGAAGTCGAAGGGACAGAGATTTTCACACTGAAGCTTTCTTT. Amino acid sequence: CASSRSRRDRDFHTEAFF.

The chain recombines TRBV5-6 with TRBJ1-5, with D possibly TRBD1 on 6 matching bases. From germline, CDR1 is SGHDT and CDR2 YYEEEE. This CDR3 region has 15 residues. Deletions cut 0 bases from V and 3 bases from J, with 10 bases between. Here the CDR3 reads CASSLGQVLNQPQHF. In nucleotides, the CDR3 is TGTGCCAGCAGCTTGGGACAGGTGCTCAATCAGCCCCAGCATTTT.

CDR3 sequence: CSVEPIWGDGYTF. In nucleotides, the CDR3 is TGCAGCGTTGAACCTATTTGGGGGGATGGCTACACCTTC. The rearrangement uses TRBV29-1 and TRBJ1-2; possible D gene TRBD1, 5 bases. Germline values: CDR1 SQVTM, CDR2 ANQGSEA. The V end lost 2 bases, the J end lost 6 bases, and 13 bases lay between the germline ends. The CDR3 length is 13 residues.

The chain carries TRBV12-2 and TRBJ1-5; TRBD1 is the table's D call, not checked against the DNA. TRBV12-2 is flagged as a pseudogene. The CDR3 contains 15 residues. CDR3 residues: CASRLLTDSNQPQHF. The CDR3 nucleotides read TGTGCAAGTCGCTTATTGACAGATAGCAATCAGCCCCAGCATTTT.

V usage is TRBV10-3 and J usage is TRBJ1-5; TRBD1 matches 9 bases. V gave up 6 bases and J gave up 2 bases; unmatched junction bases: 2. The germline gives CDR1 ENHRY, CDR2 SYGVKD. The CDR3 length is 14 residues. DNA of the CDR3: TGTGCCATCAGCCGGACAGGGGGCAATCAGCCCCAGCATTTT. Its translation: CAISRTGGNQPQHF.

The V and J genes are TRBV9 and TRBJ2-5; 11 nucleotides line up with TRBD2. The germline gives CDR1 SGDLS, CDR2 YYNGEE. The CDR3 covers 16 residues. V was pared by 2 bases and J by 2 bases, with 5 bases of the junction left unmatched. The CDR3 sequence is CASSVPVAGGQETQYF. For the CDR3, the DNA is TGTGCCAGCAGCGTCCCCGTAGCGGGGGGGCAAGAGACCCAGTACTTC.

The rearrangement joins TRBV18 to TRBJ1-3, with D tentatively TRBD1 (5 bases). V lost 3 bases and J 4 bases, leaving 13 bases between the germline ends. The CDR3 runs to 15 residues. Looked up from germline, CDR1 is KGHSH and CDR2 is LQKENI. The CDR3 protein is CASSPGRTRGNTIYF. The CDR3 nucleotides are TGTGCCAGCTCACCGGGACGGACTAGAGGAAACACCATATATTTT.